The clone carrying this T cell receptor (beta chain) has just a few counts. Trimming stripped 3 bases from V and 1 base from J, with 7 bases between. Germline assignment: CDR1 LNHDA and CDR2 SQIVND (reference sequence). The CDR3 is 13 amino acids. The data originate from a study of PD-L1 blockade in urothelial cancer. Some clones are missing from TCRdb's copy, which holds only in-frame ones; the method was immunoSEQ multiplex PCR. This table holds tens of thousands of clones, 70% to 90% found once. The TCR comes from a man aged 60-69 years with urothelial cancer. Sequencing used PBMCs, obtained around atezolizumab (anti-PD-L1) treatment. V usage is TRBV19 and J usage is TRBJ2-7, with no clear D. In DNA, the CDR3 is TGTGCCAGTAGTATCCCCGGTTCCTACGAGCAGTACTTC. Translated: CASSIPGSYEQYF.